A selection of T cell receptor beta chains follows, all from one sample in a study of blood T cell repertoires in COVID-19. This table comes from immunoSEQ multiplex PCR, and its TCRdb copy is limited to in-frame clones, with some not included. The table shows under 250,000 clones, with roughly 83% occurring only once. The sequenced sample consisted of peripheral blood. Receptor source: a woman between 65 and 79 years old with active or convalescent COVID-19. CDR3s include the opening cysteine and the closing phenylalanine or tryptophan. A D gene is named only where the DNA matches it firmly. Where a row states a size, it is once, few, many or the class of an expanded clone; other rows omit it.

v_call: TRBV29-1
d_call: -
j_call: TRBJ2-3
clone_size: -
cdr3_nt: TGCAGCGTGGGGTGGGGAGTAGGAGATACGCAGTATTTT
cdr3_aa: CSVGWGVGDTQYF

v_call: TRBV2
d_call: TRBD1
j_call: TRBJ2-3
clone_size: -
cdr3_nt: TGTGCCAGCAGTGTTGGGACAGGGGGCCCAGATACGCAGTATTTT
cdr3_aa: CASSVGTGGPDTQYF

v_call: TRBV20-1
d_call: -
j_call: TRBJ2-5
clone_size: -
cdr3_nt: TGCAGTGTGAGGACTTTCGAGACCCAGTACTTC
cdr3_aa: CSVRTFETQYF

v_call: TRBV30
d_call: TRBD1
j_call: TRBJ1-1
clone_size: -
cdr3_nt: TGTGCCTGGAGGTGGAGGGGGCGAACTGAAGCTTTCTTT
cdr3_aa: CAWRWRGRTEAFF

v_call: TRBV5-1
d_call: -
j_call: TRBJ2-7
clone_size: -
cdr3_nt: TGCGCCAGCAGCTTGAATATAGGAAGTGGGGCCGAGCAGTACTTC
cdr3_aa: CASSLNIGSGAEQYF

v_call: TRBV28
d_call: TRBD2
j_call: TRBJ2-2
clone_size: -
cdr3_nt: TGTGCCAGCAGTTTATACGGGAGGTACACCGGGGAGCTGTTTTTT
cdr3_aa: CASSLYGRYTGELFF

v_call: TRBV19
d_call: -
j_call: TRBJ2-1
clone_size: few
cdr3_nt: TGTGCCAGTAGTACCAGGGCCCTCTCGGAGCAGTTCTTC
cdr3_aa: CASSTRALSEQFF

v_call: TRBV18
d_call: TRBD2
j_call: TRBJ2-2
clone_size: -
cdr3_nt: TGTGCCAGCTCACCCAATGGACTAGCGGGTAACACCGGGGAGCTGTTTTTT
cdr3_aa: CASSPNGLAGNTGELFF

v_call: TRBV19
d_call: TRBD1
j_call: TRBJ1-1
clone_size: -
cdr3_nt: TGTGCCAGTAGTATAGAAGGGGACAGGGGAGGAACTGAAGCTTTCTTT
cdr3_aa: CASSIEGDRGGTEAFF

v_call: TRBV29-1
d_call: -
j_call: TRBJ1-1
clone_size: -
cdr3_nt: TGCAGCGTTGAGAGGGAAGCGAACACTGAAGCTTTCTTT
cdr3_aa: CSVEREANTEAFF

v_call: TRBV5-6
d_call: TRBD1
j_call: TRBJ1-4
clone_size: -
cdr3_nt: TGTGCCAGCAGCTCGGTGACAGGGGCTAATGAAAAACTGTTTTTT
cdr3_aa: CASSSVTGANEKLFF

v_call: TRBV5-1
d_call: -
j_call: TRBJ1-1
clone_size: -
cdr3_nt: TGCGCCAGCAGTTCCCTCAGGAACACTGAAGCTTTCTTT
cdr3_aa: CASSSLRNTEAFF

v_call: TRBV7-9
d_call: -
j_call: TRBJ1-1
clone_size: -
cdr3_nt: TGTGCCAGCAGCTTAGGGGCAGGTAGTGGCAACACTGAAGCTTTCTTT
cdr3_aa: CASSLGAGSGNTEAFF

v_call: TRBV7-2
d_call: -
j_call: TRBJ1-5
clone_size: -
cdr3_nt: TGTGCCAGCAGCCCAATGGGGGGACGCCCCTATCAGCCCCAGCATTTT
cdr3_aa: CASSPMGGRPYQPQHF

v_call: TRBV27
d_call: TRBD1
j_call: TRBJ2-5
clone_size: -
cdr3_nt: TGTGCCACCAGGCCCTTACAGGGGGCGGGAGAGACCCAGTACTTC
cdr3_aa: CATRPLQGAGETQYF

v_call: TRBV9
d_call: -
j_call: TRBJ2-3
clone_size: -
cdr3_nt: TGTGCCAGCGGTGTCTCGGGGGATACAGATACGCAGTATTTT
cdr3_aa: CASGVSGDTDTQYF

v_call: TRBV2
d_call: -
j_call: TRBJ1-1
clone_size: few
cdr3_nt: TGTGCCAGCAGTGAAGTGGGGGGCACTGAAGCTTTCTTT
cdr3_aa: CASSEVGGTEAFF